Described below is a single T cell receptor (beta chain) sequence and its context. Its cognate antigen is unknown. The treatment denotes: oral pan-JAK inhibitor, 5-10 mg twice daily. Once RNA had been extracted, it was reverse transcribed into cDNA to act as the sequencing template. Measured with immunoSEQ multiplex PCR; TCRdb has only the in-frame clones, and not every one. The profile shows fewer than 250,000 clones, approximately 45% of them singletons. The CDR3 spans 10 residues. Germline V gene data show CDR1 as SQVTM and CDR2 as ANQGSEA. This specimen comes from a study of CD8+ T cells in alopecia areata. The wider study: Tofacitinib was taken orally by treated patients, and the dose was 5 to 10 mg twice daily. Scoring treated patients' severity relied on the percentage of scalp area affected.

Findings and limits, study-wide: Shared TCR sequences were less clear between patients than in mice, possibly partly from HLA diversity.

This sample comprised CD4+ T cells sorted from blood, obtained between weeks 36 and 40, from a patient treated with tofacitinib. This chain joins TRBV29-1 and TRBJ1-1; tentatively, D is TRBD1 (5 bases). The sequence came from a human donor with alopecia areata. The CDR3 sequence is CSGRGTEAFF. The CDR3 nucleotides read TGCAGTGGGAGGGGCACTGAAGCTTTCTTT.